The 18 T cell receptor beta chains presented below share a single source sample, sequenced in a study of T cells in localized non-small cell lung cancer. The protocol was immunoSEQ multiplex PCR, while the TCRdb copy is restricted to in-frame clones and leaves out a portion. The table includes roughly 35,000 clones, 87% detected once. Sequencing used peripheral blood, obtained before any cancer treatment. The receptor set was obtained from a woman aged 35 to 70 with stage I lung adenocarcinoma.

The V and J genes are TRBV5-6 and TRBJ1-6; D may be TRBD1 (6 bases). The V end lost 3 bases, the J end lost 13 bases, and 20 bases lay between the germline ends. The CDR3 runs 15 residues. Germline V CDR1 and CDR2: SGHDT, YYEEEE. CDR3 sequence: CASSSQRQEVLPLHF. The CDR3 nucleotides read TGTGCCAGCAGCTCTCAACGACAGGAGGTGTTGCCCCTCCACTTT.

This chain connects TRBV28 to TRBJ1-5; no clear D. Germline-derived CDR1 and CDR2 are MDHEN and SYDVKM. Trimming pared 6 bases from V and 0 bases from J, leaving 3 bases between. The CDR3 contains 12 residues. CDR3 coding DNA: TGTGCCAGCAGGAATAGCAATCAGCCCCAGCATTTT. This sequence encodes CASRNSNQPQHF.

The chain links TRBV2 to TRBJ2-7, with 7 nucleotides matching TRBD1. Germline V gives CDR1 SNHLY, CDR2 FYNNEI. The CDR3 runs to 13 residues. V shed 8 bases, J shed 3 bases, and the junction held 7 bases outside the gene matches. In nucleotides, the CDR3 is TGTGCCAGCGGGGCAGGGGGTATCTACGAGCAGTACTTC. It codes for CASGAGGIYEQYF.

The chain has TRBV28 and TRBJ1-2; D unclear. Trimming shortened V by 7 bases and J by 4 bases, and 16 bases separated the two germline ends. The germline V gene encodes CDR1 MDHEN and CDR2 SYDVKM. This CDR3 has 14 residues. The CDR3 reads CASNIVGGSYGYTF. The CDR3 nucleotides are TGTGCCAGCAATATAGTAGGCGGATCCTATGGCTACACCTTC.

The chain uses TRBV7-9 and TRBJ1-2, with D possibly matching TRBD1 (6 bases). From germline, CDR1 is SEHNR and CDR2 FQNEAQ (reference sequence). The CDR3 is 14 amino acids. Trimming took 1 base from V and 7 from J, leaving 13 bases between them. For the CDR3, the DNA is TGTGCCAGCAGCTTAGTTTTGGGGGCAACTGGCTACACCTTC. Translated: CASSLVLGATGYTF.

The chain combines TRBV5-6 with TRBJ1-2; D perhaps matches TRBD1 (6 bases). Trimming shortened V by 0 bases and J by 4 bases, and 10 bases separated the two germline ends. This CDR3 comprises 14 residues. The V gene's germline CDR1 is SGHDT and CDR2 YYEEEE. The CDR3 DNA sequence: TGTGCCAGCAGCTTGGACAGGGATGGCTATGGCTACACCTTC. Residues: CASSLDRDGYGYTF.

CDR3 DNA sequence: TGTGCCAGTAGTAACCCCCGGACAGGGAGAGGGACAGATACGCAGTATTTT. Its protein is CASSNPRTGRGTDTQYF. The gene calls are TRBV19 and TRBJ2-3; 8 positions match TRBD1. The V gene end was trimmed by 4 bases and the J gene end by 3 bases; junction bases not matched to a gene: 12. This CDR3 has 17 residues. The germline CDR1 and CDR2 sequences are LNHDA and SQIVND (reference sequence).

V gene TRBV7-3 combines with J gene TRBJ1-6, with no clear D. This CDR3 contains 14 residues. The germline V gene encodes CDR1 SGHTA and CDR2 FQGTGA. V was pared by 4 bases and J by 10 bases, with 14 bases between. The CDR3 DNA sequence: TGTGCCAGCAGCTACGGACGGGATGGGTCACCCCTCCACTTT. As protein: CASSYGRDGSPLHF.

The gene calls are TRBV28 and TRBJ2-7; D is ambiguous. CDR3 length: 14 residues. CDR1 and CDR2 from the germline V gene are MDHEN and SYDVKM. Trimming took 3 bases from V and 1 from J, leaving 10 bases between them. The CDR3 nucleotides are TGTGCCAGCAGTTTTAGGCGGCAGTCCTACGAGCAGTACTTC. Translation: CASSFRRQSYEQYF.

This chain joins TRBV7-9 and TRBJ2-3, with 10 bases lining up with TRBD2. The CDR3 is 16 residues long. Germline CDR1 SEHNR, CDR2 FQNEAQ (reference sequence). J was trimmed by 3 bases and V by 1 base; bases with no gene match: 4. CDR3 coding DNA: TGTGCCAGCAGCTTAGTACTAGCGGGGCTTACAGATACGCAGTATTTT. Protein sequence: CASSLVLAGLTDTQYF.

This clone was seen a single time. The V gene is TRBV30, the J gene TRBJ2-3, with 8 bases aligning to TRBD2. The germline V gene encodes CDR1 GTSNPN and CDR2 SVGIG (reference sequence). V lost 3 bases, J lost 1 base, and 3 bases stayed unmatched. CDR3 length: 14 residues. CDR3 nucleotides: TGTGCCTGGAGACGAGCGGGGGGCACAGATACGCAGTATTTT. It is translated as CAWRRAGGTDTQYF.

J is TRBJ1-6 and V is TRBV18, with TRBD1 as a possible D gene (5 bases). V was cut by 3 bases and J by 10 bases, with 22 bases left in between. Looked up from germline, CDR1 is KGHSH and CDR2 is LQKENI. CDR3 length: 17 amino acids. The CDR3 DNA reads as TGTGCCAGCTCACCCATTGGGTCCGACGGGAAGGGGTCACCCCTCCACTTT. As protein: CASSPIGSDGKGSPLHF.

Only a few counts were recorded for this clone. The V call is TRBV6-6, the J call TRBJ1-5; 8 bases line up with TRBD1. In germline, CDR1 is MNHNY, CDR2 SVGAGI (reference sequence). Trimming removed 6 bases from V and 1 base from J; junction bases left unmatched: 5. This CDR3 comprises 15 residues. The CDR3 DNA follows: TGTGCCAGCAGGCGGGGACAGGAGAGCAATCAGCCCCAGCATTTT. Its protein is CASRRGQESNQPQHF.

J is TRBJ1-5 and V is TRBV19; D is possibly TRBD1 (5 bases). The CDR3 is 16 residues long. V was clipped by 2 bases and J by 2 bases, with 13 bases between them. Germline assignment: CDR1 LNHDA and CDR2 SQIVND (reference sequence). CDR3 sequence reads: CASSIIAGDGNQPQHF. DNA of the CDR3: TGTGCCAGTAGTATAATCGCGGGGGATGGCAATCAGCCCCAGCATTTT.

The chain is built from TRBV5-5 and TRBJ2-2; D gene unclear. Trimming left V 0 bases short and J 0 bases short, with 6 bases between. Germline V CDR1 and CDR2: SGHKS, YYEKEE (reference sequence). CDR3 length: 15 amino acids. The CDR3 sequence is CASSLEKANTGELFF. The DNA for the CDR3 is TGTGCCAGCAGCTTGGAGAAAGCGAACACCGGGGAGCTGTTTTTT.

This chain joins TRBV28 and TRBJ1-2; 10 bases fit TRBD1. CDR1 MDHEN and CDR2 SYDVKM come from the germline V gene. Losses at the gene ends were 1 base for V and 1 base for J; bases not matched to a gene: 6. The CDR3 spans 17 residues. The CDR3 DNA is TGTGCCAGCAGTTTATCGGGGACAGGGGATGGTAACTATGGCTACACCTTC. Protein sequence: CASSLSGTGDGNYGYTF.

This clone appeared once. CDR3 nucleotides: TGCGCCAGCAGCCAAGGAGGGAGCCTAGGAAACACCATATATTTT. This codes for CASSQGGSLGNTIYF. V gene TRBV4-3 combines with J gene TRBJ1-3; D is unclear. The CDR3 length is 15 residues. V gave up 1 base and J gave up 4 bases, with 11 bases separating them. Looked up from germline, CDR1 is LGHNA and CDR2 is YSLEER.

The CDR3 sequence: CASSLERNSGNTIYF. In DNA form, the CDR3 reads TGCGCCAGCAGCTTGGAACGGAACTCTGGAAACACCATATATTTT. The V gene is TRBV5-1, the J gene TRBJ1-3; no clear D gene. Germline V gene sequence: CDR1 SGHRS, CDR2 YFSETQ. V lost 0 bases and J 0 bases, leaving 7 bases between the germline ends. The CDR3 has 15 amino acids. Variable domain in full (rest from reference TRBV5-1 and TRBJ1-3): KAGVTQTPRYLIKTRGQQVTLSCSPISGHRSVSWYQQTPGQGLQFLFEYFSETQRNKGNFPGRFSGRQFSNSRSEMNVSTLELGDSALYLCASSLERNSGNTIYFGEGSWLTVV.